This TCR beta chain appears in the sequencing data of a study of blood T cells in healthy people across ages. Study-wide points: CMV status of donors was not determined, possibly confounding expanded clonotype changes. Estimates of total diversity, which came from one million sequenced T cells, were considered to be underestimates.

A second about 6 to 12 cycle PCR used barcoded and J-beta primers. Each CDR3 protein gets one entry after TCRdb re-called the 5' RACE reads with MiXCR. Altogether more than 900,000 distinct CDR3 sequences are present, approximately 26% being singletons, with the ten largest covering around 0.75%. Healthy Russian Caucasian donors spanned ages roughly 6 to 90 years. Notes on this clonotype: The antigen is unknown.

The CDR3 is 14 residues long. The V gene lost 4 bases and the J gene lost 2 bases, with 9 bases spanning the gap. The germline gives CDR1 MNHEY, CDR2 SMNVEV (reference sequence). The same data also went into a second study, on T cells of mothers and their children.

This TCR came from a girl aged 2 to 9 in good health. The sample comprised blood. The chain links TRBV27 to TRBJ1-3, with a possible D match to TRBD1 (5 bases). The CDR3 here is CASSSDRAGNTIYF. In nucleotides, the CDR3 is TGTGCCAGCAGTTCCGACAGAGCTGGAAACACCATATATTTT.